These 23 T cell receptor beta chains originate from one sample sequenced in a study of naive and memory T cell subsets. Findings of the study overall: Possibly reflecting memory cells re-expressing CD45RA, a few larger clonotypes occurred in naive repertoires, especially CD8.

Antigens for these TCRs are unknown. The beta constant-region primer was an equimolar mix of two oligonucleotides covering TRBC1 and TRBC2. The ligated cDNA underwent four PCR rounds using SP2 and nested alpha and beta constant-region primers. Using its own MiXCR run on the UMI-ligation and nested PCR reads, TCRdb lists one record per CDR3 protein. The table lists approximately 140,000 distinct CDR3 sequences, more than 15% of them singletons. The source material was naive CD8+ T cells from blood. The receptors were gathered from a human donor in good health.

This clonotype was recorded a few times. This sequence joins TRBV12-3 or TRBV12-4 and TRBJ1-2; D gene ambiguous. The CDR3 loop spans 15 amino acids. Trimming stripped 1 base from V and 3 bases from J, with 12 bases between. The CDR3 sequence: CASSLGGDAYYGYTF. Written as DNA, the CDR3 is TGTGCCAGCAGTTTAGGGGGAGACGCATACTATGGCTACACCTTC.

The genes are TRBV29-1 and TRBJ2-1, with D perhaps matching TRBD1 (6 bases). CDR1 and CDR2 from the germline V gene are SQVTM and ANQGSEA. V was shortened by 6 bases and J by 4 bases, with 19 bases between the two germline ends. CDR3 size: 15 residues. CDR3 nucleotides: TGCAGCGTCAAAGAACAGGGAAAGGGGTACAATGAGCAGTTCTTC. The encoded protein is CSVKEQGKGYNEQFF.

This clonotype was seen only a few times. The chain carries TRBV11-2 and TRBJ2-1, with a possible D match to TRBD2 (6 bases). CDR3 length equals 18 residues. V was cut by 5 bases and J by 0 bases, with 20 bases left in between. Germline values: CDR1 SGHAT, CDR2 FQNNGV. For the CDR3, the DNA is TGTGCCAGCAGCCCCCTCCCGATACGGGAGAGCTCCTACAATGAGCAGTTCTTC. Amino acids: CASSPLPIRESSYNEQFF.

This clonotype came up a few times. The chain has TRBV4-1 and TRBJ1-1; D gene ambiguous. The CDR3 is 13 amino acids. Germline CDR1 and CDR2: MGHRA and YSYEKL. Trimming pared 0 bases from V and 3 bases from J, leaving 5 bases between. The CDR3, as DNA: TGCGCCAGCAGCCAAGAACCCTACACTGAAGCTTTCTTT. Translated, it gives CASSQEPYTEAFF.

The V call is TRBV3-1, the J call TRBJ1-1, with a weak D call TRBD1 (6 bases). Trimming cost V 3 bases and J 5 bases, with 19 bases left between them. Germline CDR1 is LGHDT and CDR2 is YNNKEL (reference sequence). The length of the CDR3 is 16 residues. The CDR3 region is CASSQATWGARTEAFF. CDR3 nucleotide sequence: TGTGCCAGCAGCCAGGCTACATGGGGGGCGCGGACTGAAGCTTTCTTT.

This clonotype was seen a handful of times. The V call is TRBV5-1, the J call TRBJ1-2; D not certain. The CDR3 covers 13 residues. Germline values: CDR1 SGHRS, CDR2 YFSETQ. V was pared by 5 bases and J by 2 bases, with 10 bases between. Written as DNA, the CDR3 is TGCGCCAGCAGACCCCCTCGCAACTATGGCTACACCTTC. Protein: CASRPPRNYGYTF.

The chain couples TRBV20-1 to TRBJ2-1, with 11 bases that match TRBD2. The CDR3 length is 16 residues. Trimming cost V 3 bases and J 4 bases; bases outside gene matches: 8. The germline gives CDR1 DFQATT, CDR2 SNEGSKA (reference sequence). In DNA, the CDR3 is TGCAGTGCTAGGGACAGGGGACTAGCGGAGTACAATGAGCAGTTCTTC. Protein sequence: CSARDRGLAEYNEQFF.

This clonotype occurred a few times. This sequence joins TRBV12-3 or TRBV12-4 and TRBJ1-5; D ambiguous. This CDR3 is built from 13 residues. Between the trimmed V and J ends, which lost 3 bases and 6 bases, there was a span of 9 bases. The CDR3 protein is CASSFGLGQPQHF. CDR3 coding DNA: TGTGCCAGCAGTTTCGGTTTGGGTCAGCCCCAGCATTTT.

The CDR3 sequence: CASHDRVVRGYTF. In DNA form, the CDR3 reads TGTGCCAGCCACGACAGGGTCGTTCGCGGCTACACCTTC. V is TRBV21-1 and J is TRBJ1-2; the listed D gene, TRBD1, was not tested against the DNA. TRBV21-1 is a known pseudogene. CDR3 length: 13 amino acids.

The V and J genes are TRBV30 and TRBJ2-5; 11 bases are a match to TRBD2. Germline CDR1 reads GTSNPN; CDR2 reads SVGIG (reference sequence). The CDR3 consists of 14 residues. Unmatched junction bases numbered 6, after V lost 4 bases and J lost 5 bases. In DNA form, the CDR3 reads TGTGCCTGGACCGTAGCGGGAGGGGGGGAGACCCAGTACTTC. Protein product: CAWTVAGGGETQYF.

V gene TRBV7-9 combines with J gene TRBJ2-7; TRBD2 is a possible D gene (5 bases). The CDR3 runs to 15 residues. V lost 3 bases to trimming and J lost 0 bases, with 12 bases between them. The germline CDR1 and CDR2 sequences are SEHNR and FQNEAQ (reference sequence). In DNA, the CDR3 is TGTGCCAGCAGCTTTACAACGGGGAACTCCTACGAGCAGTACTTC. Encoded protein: CASSFTTGNSYEQYF.

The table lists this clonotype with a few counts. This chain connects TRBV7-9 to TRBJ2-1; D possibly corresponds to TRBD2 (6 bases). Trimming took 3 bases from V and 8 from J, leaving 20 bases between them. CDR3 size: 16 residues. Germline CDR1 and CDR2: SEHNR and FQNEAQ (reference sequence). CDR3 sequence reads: CASSFDGGIEADEQFF. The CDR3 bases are TGTGCCAGCAGCTTTGACGGCGGGATAGAGGCCGATGAGCAGTTCTTC.

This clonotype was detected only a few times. The CDR3 nucleotides are TGTGCCAGCAGTTACTCGGGGTCAGGGGGTTTAGAGACCCAGTACTTC. Protein sequence: CASSYSGSGGLETQYF. The chain has TRBV6-5 and TRBJ2-5; 7 bases agree with TRBD1. The CDR3 has 16 residues. V shed 0 bases, J shed 4 bases, and the junction held 8 bases outside the gene matches. Per germline, CDR1 MNHEY and CDR2 SVGAGI.

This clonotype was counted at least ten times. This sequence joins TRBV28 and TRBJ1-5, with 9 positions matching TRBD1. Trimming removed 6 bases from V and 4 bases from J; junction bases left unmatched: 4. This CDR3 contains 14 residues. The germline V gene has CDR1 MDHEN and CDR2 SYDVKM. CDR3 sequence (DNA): TGTGCCAGCAGCCCCGGGACAGGGAATCAGCCCCAGCATTTT. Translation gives CASSPGTGNQPQHF.

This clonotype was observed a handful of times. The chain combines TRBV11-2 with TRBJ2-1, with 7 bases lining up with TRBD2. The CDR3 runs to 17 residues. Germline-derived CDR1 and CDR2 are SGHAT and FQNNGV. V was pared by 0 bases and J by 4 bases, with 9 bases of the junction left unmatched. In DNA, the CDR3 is TGTGCCAGCAGCTTAGATCTCCTTCTAGCGGCTTACAATGAGCAGTTCTTC. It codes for CASSLDLLLAAYNEQFF.

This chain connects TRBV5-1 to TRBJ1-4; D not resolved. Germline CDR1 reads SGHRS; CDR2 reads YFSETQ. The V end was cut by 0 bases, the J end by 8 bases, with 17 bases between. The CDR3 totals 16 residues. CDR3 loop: CASSLAGRPAGEKLFF. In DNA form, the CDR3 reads TGCGCCAGCAGCTTGGCCGGACGACCAGCAGGAGAAAAACTGTTTTTT.

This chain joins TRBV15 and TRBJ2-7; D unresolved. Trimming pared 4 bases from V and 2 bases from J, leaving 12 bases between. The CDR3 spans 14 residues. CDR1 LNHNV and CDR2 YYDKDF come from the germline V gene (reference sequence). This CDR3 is CATSTYEGAYEQYF. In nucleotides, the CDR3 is TGTGCCACCAGCACCTACGAAGGCGCCTACGAGCAGTACTTC.

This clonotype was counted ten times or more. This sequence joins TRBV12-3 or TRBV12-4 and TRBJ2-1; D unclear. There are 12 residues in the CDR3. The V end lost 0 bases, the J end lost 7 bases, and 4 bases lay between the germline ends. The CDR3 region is CASSLAGNEQFF. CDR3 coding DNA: TGTGCCAGCAGTTTAGCGGGGAATGAGCAGTTCTTC.

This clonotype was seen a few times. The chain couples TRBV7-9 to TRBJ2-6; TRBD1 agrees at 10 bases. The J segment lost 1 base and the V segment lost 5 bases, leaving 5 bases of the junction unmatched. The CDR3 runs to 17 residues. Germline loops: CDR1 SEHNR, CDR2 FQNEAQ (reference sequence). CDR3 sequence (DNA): TGTGCCAGCAGCGAGCCGGGACAGGGGTCTGGGGCCAACGTCCTGACTTTC. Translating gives CASSEPGQGSGANVLTF.

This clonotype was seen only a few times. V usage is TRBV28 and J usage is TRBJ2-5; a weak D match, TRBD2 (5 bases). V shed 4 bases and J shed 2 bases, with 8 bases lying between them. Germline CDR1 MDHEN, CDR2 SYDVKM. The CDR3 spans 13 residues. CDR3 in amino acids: CASSWGDQETQYF. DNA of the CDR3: TGTGCCAGCAGTTGGGGAGATCAAGAGACCCAGTACTTC.

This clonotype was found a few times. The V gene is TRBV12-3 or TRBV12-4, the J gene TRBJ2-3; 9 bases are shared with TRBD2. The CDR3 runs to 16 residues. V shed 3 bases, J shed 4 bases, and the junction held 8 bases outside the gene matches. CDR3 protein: CASSFLSGSSADTQYF. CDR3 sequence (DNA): TGTGCCAGCAGTTTCCTTAGCGGGAGCTCGGCAGATACGCAGTATTTT.

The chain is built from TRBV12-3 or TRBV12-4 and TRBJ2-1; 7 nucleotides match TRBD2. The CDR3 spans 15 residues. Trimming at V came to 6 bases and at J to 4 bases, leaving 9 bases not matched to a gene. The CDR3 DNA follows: TGTGCCAGCAGGACCGGGACTACTCCTTACAATGAGCAGTTCTTC. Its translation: CASRTGTTPYNEQFF.

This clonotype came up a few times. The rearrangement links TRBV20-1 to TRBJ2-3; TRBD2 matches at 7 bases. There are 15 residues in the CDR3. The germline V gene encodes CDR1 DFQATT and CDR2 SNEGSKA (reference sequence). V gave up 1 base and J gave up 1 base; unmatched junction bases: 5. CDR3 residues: CSARGEGLGTDTQYF. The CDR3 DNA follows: TGCAGTGCTAGAGGGGAGGGATTGGGCACAGATACGCAGTATTTT.